This T cell receptor beta chain comes out of a study of cytomegalovirus exposure and HLA in healthy donors. Overall study results and limits: Earlier analysis yielded a pattern in which most TCR beta V segments were productive about 90% or about 30% of the time. Another analysis was done later, and it associated more than 15,000 TCR beta sequences with HLA alleles at 0.05 false discovery rate.

Regarding this clone: Its antigen remains unknown.

The primer mix had 60 Vbeta and 13 Jbeta primers. Assay used: immunoSEQ multiplex PCR; TCRdb lists only in-frame clones, some missing. The sample contains roughly 150,000 clones, approximately 80% of which appear only once. Per germline, CDR1 SGHNT and CDR2 YYREEE (reference sequence). J gave up 2 bases and V 0 bases, and 2 bases lay outside the gene matches. The CDR3 covers 14 residues. This chain uses TRBV5-4 with TRBJ2-7; 7 bases line up with TRBD1. The material sequenced was PBMCs. This TCR derives from a woman aged 40 to 55 in good health and CMV-seropositive. CDR3 region: CASSLEQGTYEQYF. CDR3 nucleotide sequence: TGTGCCAGCAGCTTGGAACAGGGGACCTACGAGCAGTACTTC.